The clone carrying this T cell receptor (beta chain) appeared many times. Its specificity is not known. The data belong to a study of human T cells and chemical hapten exposure. Study-level information: TCR yields differed between samples (mainly from small differences in pooled library volume). Study conclusions and caveats: Given that the donors had alopecia, their immune response may differ from that seen in healthy people.

Time point: pre-sensitization, week 0. Documented treatment: therapeutic diphenylcyclopropenone sensitization with weekly scalp DPC. Researchers sampled blood before each patch test went on. In the study's own analysis: Samples had a median of around 88,000 TCRs, ranging roughly 20,000 to 690,600. Via MiXCR, TCRdb re-called the RACE reads, giving one row per CDR3 protein. The V and J calls here are based on TCRdb, not the publication. Of about 42,000 distinct CDR3 sequences listed, approximately 13% were seen once; the top ten hold 4.5% to 6%. In germline, CDR1 is KGHSH, CDR2 LQKENI. The CDR3 totals 16 residues. The V end lost 3 bases, the J end lost 0 bases, and 12 bases lay between the germline ends.

This chain uses TRBV18 with TRBJ1-5; no definite D call. The sequencing here drew on whole blood, taken in connection with sensitization to the hapten diphenylcyclopropenone (DPC). This sequence originates from a woman between 25 and 40 years old with alopecia areata. Some clones in this sample may be carry-over from other donors' samples. In DNA, the CDR3 is TGTGCCAGCTCACCGGAGCAGAACCCTAGCAATCAGCCCCAGCATTTT. The encoded protein is CASSPEQNPSNQPQHF.